This TCR beta chain appears in the sequencing data of a study of untreated major depressive disorder. The V gene lost 5 bases and the J gene lost 6 bases, with 9 bases spanning the gap. Per the germline V gene, CDR1 is SGHTA and CDR2 is FQGNSA. The CDR3 is 12 amino acids. Clones were read by immunoSEQ multiplex PCR, and TCRdb kept only the in-frame ones, dropping some. The sample has 20,000 to 25,000 clones, approximately 89% seen once; the top ten hold 0.47%. This clonotype was sampled from a woman aged 40 to 49 in good health. Sequencing used CD4+ T cells from PBMCs. V and J are TRBV7-2 and TRBJ2-3; D is uncertain. In DNA form, the CDR3 reads TGTGCCAGCAGCCGTCCTCCGGATACGCAGTATTTT. The encoded protein is CASSRPPDTQYF.